These T cell receptor beta chains were read from a single sample in a study of T cell clusters in autoimmune cytopenias. Using the multiplex PCR reads, TCRdb records one entry per CDR3 protein without DNA. Its table records nearly 15,000 distinct CDR3 sequences. This sample also belongs to another study, concerning T cell repertoires in aging, cancer and after chemotherapy.

Material for sequencing was peripheral blood. The receptor set was obtained from a human donor in good health. CDR3s include the opening cysteine and the closing phenylalanine or tryptophan. Fields, in order: CDR3 length, V gene, J gene, clone size, CDR3 protein. Rows may omit the clone size; those that give it use once, few, many or a size class.

length: 14
V: TRBV5-6
J: TRBJ1-5
size: .
CDR3: CASSSGRRGQPQHF

length: 12
V: TRBV18
J: TRBJ2-3
size: .
CDR3: CASSPQADTQYF

length: 14
V: TRBV29-1
J: TRBJ2-2
size: medium-sized
CDR3: CSGGLAGGAGELFF

length: 14
V: TRBV29-1
J: TRBJ2-7
size: medium-sized
CDR3: CSVEGGSASYEQYF

length: 14
V: TRBV6-1
J: TRBJ1-6
size: .
CDR3: CASSVEGYRSPLHF

length: 13
V: TRBV12-3/TRBV12-4
J: TRBJ2-5
size: .
CDR3: CASSFYRGETQYF

length: 17
V: TRBV6-5
J: TRBJ1-5
size: .
CDR3: CASSPLTRGRNNQPQHF

length: 14
V: TRBV27
J: TRBJ2-7
size: .
CDR3: CASRRGEARREQYF

length: 13
V: TRBV19
J: TRBJ1-5
size: .
CDR3: CASSMWDSQPQHF

length: 12
V: TRBV6-5
J: TRBJ2-7
size: .
CDR3: CASRVQWGSEYF

length: 15
V: TRBV6-5
J: TRBJ2-3
size: .
CDR3: CASSSTSGHTDTQYF

length: 14
V: TRBV6-5
J: TRBJ2-1
size: .
CDR3: CASSSFSSGSKQFF

length: 13
V: TRBV12-3/TRBV12-4
J: TRBJ1-2
size: .
CDR3: CASSLGTGNGYTF

length: 17
V: TRBV6-2/TRBV6-3
J: TRBJ2-1
size: .
CDR3: CASSVLRQGRGYNEQFF

length: 14
V: TRBV5-4
J: TRBJ2-5
size: .
CDR3: CASSPWGRSETQYF

length: 11
V: TRBV27
J: TRBJ1-2
size: .
CDR3: CASRGARGYTF

length: 17
V: TRBV5-6
J: TRBJ2-1
size: .
CDR3: CASSLAAVVAEANEQFF